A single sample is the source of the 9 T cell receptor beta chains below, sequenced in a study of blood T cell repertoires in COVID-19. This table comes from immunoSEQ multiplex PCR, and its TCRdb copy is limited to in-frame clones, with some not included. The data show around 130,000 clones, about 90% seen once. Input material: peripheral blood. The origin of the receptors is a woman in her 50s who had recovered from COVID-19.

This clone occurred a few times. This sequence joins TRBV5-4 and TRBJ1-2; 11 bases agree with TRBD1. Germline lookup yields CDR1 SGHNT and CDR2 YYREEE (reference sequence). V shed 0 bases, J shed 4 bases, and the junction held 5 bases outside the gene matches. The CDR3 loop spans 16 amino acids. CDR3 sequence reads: CASSLGGQGARYGYTF. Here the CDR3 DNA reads TGTGCCAGCAGCTTGGGAGGACAGGGGGCTCGCTATGGCTACACCTTC.

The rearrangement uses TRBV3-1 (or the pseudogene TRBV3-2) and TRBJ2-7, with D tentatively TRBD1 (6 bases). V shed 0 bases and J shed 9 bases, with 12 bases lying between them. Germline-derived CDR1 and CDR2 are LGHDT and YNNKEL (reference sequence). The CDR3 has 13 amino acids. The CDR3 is CASSQEFGTRQYF. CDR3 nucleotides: TGTGCCAGCAGCCAAGAATTTGGGACAAGGCAGTACTTC.

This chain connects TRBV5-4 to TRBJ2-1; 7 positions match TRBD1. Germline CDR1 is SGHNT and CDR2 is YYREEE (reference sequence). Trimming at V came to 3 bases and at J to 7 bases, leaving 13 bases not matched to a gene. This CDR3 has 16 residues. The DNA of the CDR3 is TGTGCCAGCAGCTCTGGACAGGTCATTCTCTCTAATGAGCAGTTCTTC. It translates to CASSSGQVILSNEQFF. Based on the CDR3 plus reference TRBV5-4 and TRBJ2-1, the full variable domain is ETGVTQSPTHLIKTRGQQVTLRCSSQSGHNTVSWYQQALGQGPQFIFQYYREEENGRGNFPPRFSGLQFPNYSSELNVNALELDDSALYLCASSSGQVILSNEQFFGPGTRLTVL.

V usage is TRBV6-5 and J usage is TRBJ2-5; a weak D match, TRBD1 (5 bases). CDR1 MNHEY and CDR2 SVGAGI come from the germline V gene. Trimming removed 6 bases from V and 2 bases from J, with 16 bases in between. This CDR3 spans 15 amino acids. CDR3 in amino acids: CASSLATGTQETQYF. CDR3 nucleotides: TGTGCCAGCAGCCTCGCAACAGGTACTCAAGAGACCCAGTACTTC.

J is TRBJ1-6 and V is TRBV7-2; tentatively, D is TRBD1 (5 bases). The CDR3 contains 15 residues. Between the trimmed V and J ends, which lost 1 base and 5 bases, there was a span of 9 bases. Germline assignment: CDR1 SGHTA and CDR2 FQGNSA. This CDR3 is CASSLGPGDNSPLHF. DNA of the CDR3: TGTGCCAGCAGCTTAGGCCCGGGGGATAATTCACCCCTCCACTTT.

CDR3 region: CASSQDRDSFSYEQYF. CDR3 DNA: TGCGCCAGCAGCCAAGATCGGGACAGCTTTTCCTACGAGCAGTACTTC. The J gene is TRBJ2-7, the V gene TRBV4-3; 7 bases match TRBD1. Germline loops: CDR1 LGHNA, CDR2 YSLEER. CDR3 length: 16 residues. V dropped 0 bases and J dropped 1; count of bases not matched to a gene: 6.

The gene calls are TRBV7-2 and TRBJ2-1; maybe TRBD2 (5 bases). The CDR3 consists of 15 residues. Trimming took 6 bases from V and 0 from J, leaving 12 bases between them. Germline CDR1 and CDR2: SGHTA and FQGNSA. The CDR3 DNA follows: TGTGCCAGCAGTAAAGCGGCTAGCTCCTACAATGAGCAGTTCTTC. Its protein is CASSKAASSYNEQFF. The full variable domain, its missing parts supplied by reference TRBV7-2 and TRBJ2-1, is GAGVSQSPSNKVTEKGKDVELRCDPISGHTALYWYRQSLGQGLEFLIYFQGNSAPDKSGLPSDRFSAERTGGSVSTLTIQRTQQEDSAVYLCASSKAASSYNEQFFGPGTRLTVL.

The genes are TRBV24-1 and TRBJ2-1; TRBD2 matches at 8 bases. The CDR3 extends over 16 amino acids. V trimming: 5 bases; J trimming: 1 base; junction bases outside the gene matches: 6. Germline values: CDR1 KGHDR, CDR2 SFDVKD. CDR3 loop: CATSGSGSLSYNEQFF. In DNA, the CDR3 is TGTGCCACCAGTGGAAGCGGGAGCCTTTCCTACAATGAGCAGTTCTTC.

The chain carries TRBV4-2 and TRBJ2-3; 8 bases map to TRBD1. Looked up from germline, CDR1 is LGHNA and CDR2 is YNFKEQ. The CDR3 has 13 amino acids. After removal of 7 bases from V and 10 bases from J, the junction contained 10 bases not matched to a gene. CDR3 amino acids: CASTGTGRGAQYF. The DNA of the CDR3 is TGTGCCAGCACCGGGACAGGCCGCGGGGCGCAGTATTTT.